A single sample gave rise to the 26 T cell receptor beta chains below, sequenced in a study of a mutant IDH1 vaccine in newly diagnosed glioma. Assay used: immunoSEQ multiplex PCR; TCRdb lists only in-frame clones, some missing. Altogether around 31,000 clones are present, roughly 50% being singletons, with the ten largest covering 11%. Sample time point: week 5, during vaccination. In every dose of vaccine, 300 ug of mutant IDH1 20-mer peptide was given alongside topical imiquimod. These receptors' antigens are unknown. Sequences were derived from PBMCs, sampled from a glioma patient whose treatment included an IDH1 peptide vaccine. All receptors derive from a young woman with glioma.

The rearrangement joins TRBV6-5 to TRBJ2-5; D perhaps matches TRBD2 (6 bases). This CDR3 contains 15 residues. V lost 4 bases and J 5 bases, leaving 17 bases between the germline ends. CDR1 MNHEY and CDR2 SVGAGI come from the germline V gene. The CDR3 DNA is TGTGCCAGCAGTTCCCGGGACTCCGAAGGGGAGACCCAGTACTTC. This translates into CASSSRDSEGETQYF.

This clone was observed a few times. The chain joins TRBV6-1 to TRBJ1-1; tentative D call: TRBD1 (6 bases). This CDR3 has 16 amino acids. V gave up 4 bases and J gave up 5 bases, with 20 bases separating them. CDR1 and CDR2 from the germline V gene are MNHNS and SASEGT. The CDR3 DNA sequence: TGTGCCAGCAGTGTTTATGGAACAGGGAGTAGTACTGAAGCTTTCTTT. It codes for CASSVYGTGSSTEAFF.

This chain joins TRBV28 and TRBJ2-1, with D possibly being TRBD2 (5 bases). This CDR3 comprises 15 residues. Germline CDR1 MDHEN, CDR2 SYDVKM. V was cut by 5 bases and J by 5 bases, with 16 bases left in between. This chain's CDR3 is CASSPRDRRHNEQFF. CDR3 nucleotide sequence: TGTGCCAGCAGTCCTCGGGATCGGAGGCACAATGAGCAGTTCTTC.

This sequence joins TRBV7-2 and TRBJ1-5; D is undetermined. The CDR3 totals 13 residues. From germline, CDR1 is SGHTA and CDR2 FQGNSA. V lost 1 base and J 5 bases, leaving 6 bases between the germline ends. The CDR3 reads CASSLVWDQPQHF. In nucleotides, the CDR3 is TGTGCCAGCAGCTTAGTATGGGATCAGCCCCAGCATTTT.

V and J are TRBV28 and TRBJ1-1; 7 positions match TRBD1. This CDR3 is built from 14 residues. V was pared by 6 bases and J by 4 bases, with 8 bases of the junction left unmatched. Per the germline V gene, CDR1 is MDHEN and CDR2 is SYDVKM. CDR3 region: CASSPQGVGTEAFF. The CDR3 bases are TGTGCCAGCAGCCCCCAGGGGGTGGGCACTGAAGCTTTCTTT.

CDR3 region: CASSPLGGGNYGYTF. The CDR3 DNA is TGTGCCAGCAGCCCTCTAGGGGGGGGGAACTATGGCTACACCTTC. V usage is TRBV6-5 and J usage is TRBJ1-2, with D perhaps matching TRBD1 (6 bases). Germline CDR1 reads MNHEY; CDR2 reads SVGAGI. CDR3 length equals 15 residues. Trimming left V 6 bases short and J 2 bases short, with 16 bases between.

This clone was counted a single time. The rearrangement joins TRBV6-6 to TRBJ1-4; no definite D call. The CDR3 has 12 residues. Trimming cost V 6 bases and J 4 bases, with 6 bases left between them. Germline assignment: CDR1 MNHNY and CDR2 SVGAGI (reference sequence). CDR3 loop: CASSSDNEKLFF. CDR3 coding DNA: TGTGCCAGCAGCTCCGATAATGAAAAACTGTTTTTT.

CDR3 nucleotides: TGTGCCAGCAGCTTAGAGCCCACAACGGATTCACCCCTCCACTTT. It yields the protein CASSLEPTTDSPLHF. V and J are TRBV7-6 and TRBJ1-6; D is unclear. CDR3 length: 15 amino acids. The germline gives CDR1 SGHVS, CDR2 FNYEAQ. Trimming left V 1 base short and J 8 bases short, with 12 bases between. Full variable domain (missing parts from reference TRBV7-6 and TRBJ1-6): GAGVSQSPRYKVTKRGQDVALRCDPISGHVSLYWYRQALGQGPEFLTYFNYEAQQDKSGLPNDRFSAERPEGSISTLTIQRTEQRDSAMYRCASSLEPTTDSPLHFGNGTRLTVT.

This clone occurred a few times. In DNA, the CDR3 is TGTGCCAGTAGTATAGGTGTAGACAGGGGGCCGAGCAATCAGCCCCAGCATTTT. This encodes CASSIGVDRGPSNQPQHF. The chain carries TRBV19 and TRBJ1-5, with TRBD1 identical over 10 bases. Germline V gene data show CDR1 as LNHDA and CDR2 as SQIVND (reference sequence). The junction had 7 bases not matched to a gene; V was cut back by 1 base and J by 1 base. The CDR3 loop spans 18 amino acids.

The chain uses TRBV4-1 and TRBJ2-2, with 8 bases lining up with TRBD2. The CDR3 has 19 residues. The germline CDR1 and CDR2 sequences are MGHRA and YSYEKL. V shed 0 bases and J 7 bases; nucleotides not matched to a gene: 16. CDR3 protein: CASSQEVGAGAAPIGELFF. The CDR3, as DNA: TGCGCCAGCAGCCAAGAAGTAGGAGCGGGAGCTGCCCCCATCGGGGAGCTGTTTTTT.

This clone was picked up a small number of times. V gene TRBV10-3 combines with J gene TRBJ1-5; D is possibly TRBD1 (6 bases). This CDR3 is 13 amino acids long. V lost 4 bases to trimming and J lost 2 bases, with 6 bases between them. Germline V gives CDR1 ENHRY, CDR2 SYGVKD. CDR3 sequence: CAISAGGNQPQHF. CDR3 coding DNA: TGTGCCATCAGTGCAGGGGGCAATCAGCCCCAGCATTTT.

This chain joins TRBV14 and TRBJ2-2, with a possible D match to TRBD1 (6 bases). V lost 3 bases to trimming and J lost 5 bases, with 16 bases between them. CDR3 size: 16 residues. Germline CDR1 reads SGHDN; CDR2 reads FVKESK. The DNA for the CDR3 is TGTGCCAGCAGCCACCACACAGGGAGTGGGACCGGGGAGCTGTTTTTT. Encoded protein: CASSHHTGSGTGELFF.

This clone was counted only a few times. The rearrangement links TRBV4-3 to TRBJ2-7; a possible D gene is TRBD2 (6 bases). Trimming stripped 0 bases from V and 4 bases from J, with 13 bases between. CDR3 length: 15 amino acids. Germline CDR1 is LGHNA and CDR2 is YSLEER. Here the CDR3 reads CASSQDLTSLYEQYF. CDR3 sequence (DNA): TGCGCCAGCAGCCAAGACTTGACTAGTTTATACGAGCAGTACTTC.

This clone was recorded a few times. This chain joins TRBV15 and TRBJ1-2; D is unresolved. The CDR3 consists of 12 residues. Trimming removed 5 bases at V and 4 bases at J, with 8 bases between. Germline assignment: CDR1 LNHNV and CDR2 YYDKDF (reference sequence). The CDR3 DNA sequence: TGTGCCACCAGCGAGGTGAGCTATGGCTACACCTTC. It specifies CATSEVSYGYTF.

This clone was observed once. This CDR3 is also generated by other DNA sequences in the sample. The chain links TRBV5-4 to TRBJ1-5; D unresolved. V lost 4 bases and J 4 bases, leaving 15 bases between the germline ends. CDR1 is SGHNT, CDR2 YYREEE, per germline (reference sequence). This CDR3 region has 15 residues. CDR3 bases: TGTGCCAGCAGCCTGGACGGGAAGGGAAATCAGCCCCAGCATTTT. It codes for CASSLDGKGNQPQHF.

This clone was seen more than once but under ten times. The chain recombines TRBV28 with TRBJ2-1; 7 bases map to TRBD2. The length of the CDR3 is 12 residues. V lost 6 bases to trimming and J lost 8 bases; unmatched junction nucleotides: 4. Germline CDR1 and CDR2: MDHEN and SYDVKM. The CDR3 loop reads CASRISGDEQFF. In nucleotides, the CDR3 is TGTGCCAGCAGAATAAGCGGGGATGAGCAGTTCTTC.

The chain employs TRBV19 and TRBJ1-5; no reliable D call. V was trimmed by 7 bases and J by 6 bases, leaving 16 bases between them. The CDR3 extends over 14 amino acids. Germline loops: CDR1 LNHDA, CDR2 SQIVND (reference sequence). The CDR3 region is CASTQEGSRQPQHF. The CDR3 coding sequence is TGTGCCAGTACCCAAGAAGGGTCTCGTCAGCCCCAGCATTTT.

Only a few counts were recorded for this clone. This chain joins TRBV7-2 and TRBJ1-1; the D is unclear. Trimming stripped 4 bases from V and 11 bases from J, with 11 bases between. Germline CDR1 and CDR2: SGHTA and FQGNSA. The CDR3 runs to 11 residues. Here the CDR3 reads CASSSWEKAFF. CDR3 in DNA: TGTGCCAGCAGCTCCTGGGAAAAGGCTTTCTTT.

A few counts support this clone. The chain is built from TRBV14 and TRBJ1-6; D ambiguous. Germline V gene sequence: CDR1 SGHDN, CDR2 FVKESK. The CDR3 contains 12 residues. V was trimmed by 4 bases and J by 7 bases, leaving 5 bases between them. Written as DNA, the CDR3 is TGTGCCAGCAGCCTTGGGAATTCACCCCTCCACTTT. This encodes CASSLGNSPLHF.

This chain connects TRBV28 to TRBJ1-3; D may be TRBD1 (5 bases). The CDR3 consists of 16 residues. Looked up from germline, CDR1 is MDHEN and CDR2 is SYDVKM. Trimming removed 4 bases from V and 1 base from J, with 14 bases in between. The CDR3 DNA reads TGTGCCAGCAGTTCGTGGGGCGAGGGTTCTGGAAACACCATATATTTT. Translated: CASSSWGEGSGNTIYF.

The V gene is TRBV6-5, the J gene TRBJ1-6; D is ambiguous. This CDR3 region has 12 residues. Trimming shortened V by 7 bases and J by 10 bases, and 11 bases separated the two germline ends. Germline loops: CDR1 MNHEY, CDR2 SVGAGI. In DNA, the CDR3 is TGTGCCAGCAACCTAAGAGGATCACCCCTCCACTTT. It codes for CASNLRGSPLHF.

The V and J genes are TRBV21-1 and TRBJ1-3. TRBV21-1 is classified as a pseudogene. The length of the CDR3 is 17 residues. The CDR3 region is CASSKGLRSRSGNTIYF. The CDR3 DNA is TGTGCCAGCAGCAAAGGGTTGAGGTCACGGTCGGGAAACACCATATATTTT.

The chain carries TRBV11-3 and TRBJ1-1; no definite D call. Germline values: CDR1 SGHNT, CDR2 YENEEA. Trimming removed 5 bases at V and 1 base at J, with 11 bases between. This CDR3 has 14 amino acids. CDR3: CASSPSAENTEAFF. The CDR3 nucleotides are TGTGCCAGCAGCCCCTCAGCCGAGAACACTGAAGCTTTCTTT.

This clone appeared a few times. The chain uses TRBV15 and TRBJ2-5; D might be TRBD2 (6 bases). The CDR3 loop spans 14 amino acids. Germline assignment: CDR1 LNHNV and CDR2 YYDKDF (reference sequence). Trimming removed 7 bases from V and 0 bases from J, with 12 bases in between. The CDR3 reads CATKPREYQETQYF. CDR3 DNA: TGTGCCACCAAACCTCGGGAGTACCAAGAGACCCAGTACTTC.

This chain uses TRBV2 with TRBJ1-1; D may be TRBD1 (5 bases). The V gene's germline CDR1 is SNHLY and CDR2 FYNNEI. V was cut by 8 bases and J by 12 bases, with 19 bases left in between. The CDR3 runs to 12 residues. CDR3 sequence reads: CASFRDAAFSFF. CDR3 nucleotides: TGTGCCAGCTTCCGGGACGCAGCTTTCTCTTTCTTT.

Remarks on this clone: The junction departs from germline at one end; a sequencing error may be responsible. The gene calls are TRBV30 and TRBJ2-1, with TRBD2 as a possible D gene (6 bases). Germline V gene lookup returns CDR1 GTSNPN and CDR2 SVGIG (reference sequence). CDR3 length equals 14 residues. The CDR3 nucleotides are TGTGCCTGGGGTGGGACCACGATAGGGAGGTCGGGGATCTTC. It specifies CAWGGTTIGRSGIF.